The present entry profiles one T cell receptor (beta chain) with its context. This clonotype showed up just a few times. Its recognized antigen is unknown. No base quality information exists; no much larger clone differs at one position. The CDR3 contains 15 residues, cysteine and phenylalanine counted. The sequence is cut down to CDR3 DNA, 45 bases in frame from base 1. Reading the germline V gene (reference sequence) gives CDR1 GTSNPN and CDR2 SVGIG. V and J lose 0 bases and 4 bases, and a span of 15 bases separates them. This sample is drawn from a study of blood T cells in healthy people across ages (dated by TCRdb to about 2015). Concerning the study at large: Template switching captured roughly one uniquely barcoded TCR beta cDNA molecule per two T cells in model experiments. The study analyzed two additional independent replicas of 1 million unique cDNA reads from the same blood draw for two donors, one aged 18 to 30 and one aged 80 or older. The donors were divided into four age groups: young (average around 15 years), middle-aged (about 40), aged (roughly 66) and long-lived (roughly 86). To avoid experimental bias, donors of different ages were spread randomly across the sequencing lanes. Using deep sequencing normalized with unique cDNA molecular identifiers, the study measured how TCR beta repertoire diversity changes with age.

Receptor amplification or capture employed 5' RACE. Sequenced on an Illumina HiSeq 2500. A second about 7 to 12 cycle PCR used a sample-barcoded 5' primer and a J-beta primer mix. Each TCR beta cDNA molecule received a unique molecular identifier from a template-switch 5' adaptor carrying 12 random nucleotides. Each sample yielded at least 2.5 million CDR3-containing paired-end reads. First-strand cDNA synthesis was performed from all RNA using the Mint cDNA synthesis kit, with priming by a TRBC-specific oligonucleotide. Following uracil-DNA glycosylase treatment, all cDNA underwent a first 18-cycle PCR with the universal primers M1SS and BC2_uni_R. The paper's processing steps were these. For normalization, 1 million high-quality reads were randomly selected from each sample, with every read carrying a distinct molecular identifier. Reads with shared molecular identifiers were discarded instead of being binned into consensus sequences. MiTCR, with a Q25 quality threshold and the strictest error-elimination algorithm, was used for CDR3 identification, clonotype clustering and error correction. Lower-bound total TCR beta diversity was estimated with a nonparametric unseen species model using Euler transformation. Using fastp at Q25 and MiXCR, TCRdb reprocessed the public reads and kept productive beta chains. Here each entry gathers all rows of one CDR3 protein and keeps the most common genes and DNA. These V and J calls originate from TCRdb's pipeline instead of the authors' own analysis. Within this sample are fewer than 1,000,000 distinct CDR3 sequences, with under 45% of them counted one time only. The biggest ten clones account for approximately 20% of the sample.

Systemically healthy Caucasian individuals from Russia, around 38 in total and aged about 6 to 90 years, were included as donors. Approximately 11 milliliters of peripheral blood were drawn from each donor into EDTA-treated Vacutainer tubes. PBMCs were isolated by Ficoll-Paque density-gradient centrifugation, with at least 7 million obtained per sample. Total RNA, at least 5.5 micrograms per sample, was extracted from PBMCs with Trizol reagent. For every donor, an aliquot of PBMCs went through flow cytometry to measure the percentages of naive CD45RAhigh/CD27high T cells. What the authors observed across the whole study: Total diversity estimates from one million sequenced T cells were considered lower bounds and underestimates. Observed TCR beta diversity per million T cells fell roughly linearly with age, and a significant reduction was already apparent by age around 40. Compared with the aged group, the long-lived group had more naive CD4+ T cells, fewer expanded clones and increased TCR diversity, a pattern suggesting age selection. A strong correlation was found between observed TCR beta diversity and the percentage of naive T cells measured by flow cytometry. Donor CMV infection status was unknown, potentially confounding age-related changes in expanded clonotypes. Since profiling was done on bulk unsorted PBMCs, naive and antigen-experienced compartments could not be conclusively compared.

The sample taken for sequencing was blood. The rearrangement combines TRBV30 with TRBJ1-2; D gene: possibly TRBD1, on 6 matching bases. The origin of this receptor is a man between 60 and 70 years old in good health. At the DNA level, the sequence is TGTGCCTGGAGTGTACTGAGACAGGAGGGCTATGGCTACACCTTC. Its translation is CAWSVLRQEGYGYTF.